This passage covers 2 T cell receptor beta chains from one sample sequenced in a study of blood T cell repertoires in COVID-19. Profiling relied on immunoSEQ multiplex PCR, and the TCRdb table lists in-frame clones only, not all of them. This table has over 75,000 clones, about 80% appearing once. Sequenced sample: peripheral blood. The source of these receptors is a human donor in a cohort sampled during active COVID-19.

The gene calls are TRBV2 and TRBJ2-1; 8 bases match TRBD1. Germline lookup yields CDR1 SNHLY and CDR2 FYNNEI. V shed 6 bases and J 9 bases; nucleotides not matched to a gene: 10. The CDR3 is 14 residues long. CDR3 DNA sequence: TGTGCCAGCAGGACACAGGGGGTTGGTGGTGAGCAGTTCTTC. It encodes CASRTQGVGGEQFF.

V and J are TRBV16 and TRBJ1-4; D perhaps matches TRBD1 (6 bases). Germline lookup yields CDR1 KGHSY and CDR2 FQNENV. V shed 2 bases and J shed 3 bases, with 10 bases lying between them. The CDR3 totals 15 residues. The CDR3 nucleotides read TGTGCCAGCAGCCAAGGGGGGGCTGCTAATGAAAAACTGTTTTTT. Translation gives CASSQGGAANEKLFF.